This T cell receptor beta chain was found in a study of T cells in narcolepsy. TCRdb's table, derived via immunoSEQ multiplex PCR, lists solely in-frame clones and lacks some. The repertoire has around 17,000 clones, roughly two thirds of them found once; the top ten carry around 14%. Looked up from germline, CDR1 is MNHNY and CDR2 is SVGAGI (reference sequence). CDR3 size: 15 residues. Trimming removed 7 bases at V and 5 bases at J, with 15 bases between. General observations from the study: Reportedly, autoreactive clonotypes were serially detected in patients' blood but not controls'. Same-patient CSF and blood CD4+ T cell clonotypes included HCRT-specific and TRIB2-specific autoreactive ones.

There are a few counts of this clone. Antigen specificity is unknown. What was sequenced was CD45RA- memory CD8+ T cells from PBMCs. The clonotype originates from a human donor with narcolepsy. The rearrangement joins TRBV6-6 to TRBJ1-6; D possibly corresponds to TRBD1 (6 bases). CDR3 amino acids: CASTLPEGDNSPLHF. The CDR3 DNA reads TGTGCCAGCACCCTACCCGAGGGGGATAATTCACCCCTCCACTTT.